One sample yielded the 13 T cell receptor beta chains listed below, sequenced in a study of regulatory T cells in long-lasting Graves disease (TCRdb year 2021). The sample's time point label, in plain terms: persistent/refractory GD, antithyroid drugs over 5 years with positive TRAb. For both TCR sequencing and RNA sequencing, RNA was extracted from PBMCs using TRIzol. The method behind the library was multiplex PCR. The sequencing machine was an Illumina HiSeq 4000. CDR3 regions were amplified by Arm-PCR with iRepertoire HTBI primers to construct TCR beta libraries. The public sequencing data were trimmed at Q25 with fastp and processed into clonotypes with MiXCR by TCRdb, which kept only in-frame beta chains. Every entry covers one CDR3 protein and lists the most common genes and DNA from its rows. Here the sample has under 450,000 distinct CDR3 sequences; 23% occur a single time. The top ten hold roughly 28% of the sample.

This material consisted of peripheral blood mononuclear cells (PBMCs), taken when the disease was refractory, from a patient treated with antithyroid drugs. These receptors were taken from a female donor with Graves disease.

This clonotype was counted a few times. The J gene is TRBJ2-7, the V gene TRBV6-1; 9 bases are shared with TRBD1. The germline CDR1 and CDR2 sequences are MNHNS and SASEGT. Trimming removed 5 bases from V and 6 bases from J; junction bases left unmatched: 11. CDR3 length: 15 amino acids. This CDR3 is CASSQTDRGTGEQYF. CDR3 nucleotide sequence: TGTGCCAGCAGTCAGACCGACAGGGGGACCGGCGAGCAGTACTTC.

This clonotype has a handful of counts. J is TRBJ1-5 and V is TRBV7-9; no definite D call. The CDR3 covers 19 residues. Germline values: CDR1 SEHNR, CDR2 FQNEAQ (reference sequence). The V end lost 2 bases, the J end lost 2 bases, and 22 bases lay between the germline ends. The CDR3 spells CASSLSRFGTQRGNQPQHF. The CDR3 nucleotides are TGTGCCAGCAGCTTATCCCGATTCGGTACCCAGAGGGGCAATCAGCCCCAGCATTTT.

The CDR3 nucleotides read TGTGCCAGCAGCTTCAATCACCCGGGACAGGGGGTCACTGAAGCTTTCTTT. Protein sequence: CASSFNHPGQGVTEAFF. The chain uses TRBV7-3 and TRBJ1-1; 11 nucleotides match TRBD1. Germline V CDR1 and CDR2: SGHTA, FQGTGA. The CDR3 has 17 residues. Germline trimming cut 3 bases from V and 4 bases from J; bases unmatched to any gene: 10.

V gene TRBV10-3 combines with J gene TRBJ2-2; D possibly corresponds to TRBD2 (6 bases). The V end lost 5 bases, the J end lost 5 bases, and 18 bases lay between the germline ends. Germline values: CDR1 ENHRY, CDR2 SYGVKD. The CDR3 covers 16 residues. CDR3 sequence (DNA): TGTGCCATCAGTTTTTTCCAGGAGGGTGTGACCGGGGAGCTGTTTTTT. It yields the protein CAISFFQEGVTGELFF.

V and J are TRBV10-3 and TRBJ2-3; no definite D call. The germline CDR1 and CDR2 sequences are ENHRY and SYGVKD. This CDR3 is built from 12 residues. V was shortened by 10 bases and J by 0 bases, with 8 bases between the two germline ends. This chain's CDR3 is CASGGSTDTQYF. The CDR3 DNA is TGTGCCAGCGGTGGGAGCACAGATACGCAGTATTTT.

V gene TRBV12-3 or TRBV12-4 combines with J gene TRBJ2-5; tentative D call: TRBD2 (6 bases). The CDR3 contains 17 residues. V gave up 5 bases and J gave up 5 bases, with 24 bases separating them. CDR3 DNA sequence: TGTGCCAGCAGTCGGTTACTGGGCGGGAACCGCCTGGAGACCCAGTACTTC. Translation gives CASSRLLGGNRLETQYF.

With regard to this clonotype: This may arise from a read error, as a much more abundant clone is one base away. The rearrangement links TRBV28 to TRBJ2-7; D gene uncertain. The V gene's germline CDR1 is MDHEN and CDR2 SYDVKM. The CDR3 contains 14 residues. Trimming took off 6 bases at V and 5 bases at J, with 17 bases between the two ends. CDR3 protein: CASSPSGTLHEQYF. As DNA, the CDR3 is TGTGCCAGCAGCCCCTCCGGAACCCTCCACGAGCAGTACTTC.

This clonotype was detected a few times. V and J are TRBV6-1 and TRBJ1-5; 8 bases align to TRBD1. After removal of 3 bases from V and 5 bases from J, the junction contained 9 bases not matched to a gene. Germline V gene lookup returns CDR1 MNHNS and CDR2 SASEGT. This CDR3 contains 16 residues. The CDR3 here is CASSDRDRGRDQPQHF. The DNA for the CDR3 is TGTGCCAGCAGTGACCGAGACAGGGGCCGAGATCAGCCCCAGCATTTT.

Worth noting for this clonotype: A much larger clonotype is one base distant, so this may be a read error. The chain joins TRBV7-9 to TRBJ1-6; no reliable D call. Germline-derived CDR1 and CDR2 are SEHNR and FQNEAQ (reference sequence). The germline V and J ends were trimmed by 1 base and 8 bases, with 0 bases remaining between them. The CDR3 is 11 residues long. The CDR3 region is CASSLDSPLHF. The CDR3 region has the DNA TGTGCCAGCAGCTTAGATTCACCCCTCCACTTT. Full variable domain (missing parts from reference TRBV7-9 and TRBJ1-6): DTGVSQNPRHKITKRGQNVTFRCDPISEHNRLYWYRQTLGQGPEFLTYFQNEAQLEKSRLLSDRFSAERPKGSFSTLEIQRTEQGDSAMYLCASSLDSPLHFGNGTRLTVT.

The genes are TRBV20-1 and TRBJ2-7; D uncertain. Trimming took 0 bases from V and 6 from J, leaving 21 bases between them. This CDR3 contains 16 residues. From germline, CDR1 is DFQATT and CDR2 SNEGSKA (reference sequence). In nucleotides, the CDR3 is TGCAGTGCTAGAGATCAGGCTACCGCCTGGTGGGGCGAGCAGTACTTC. This sequence encodes CSARDQATAWWGEQYF.

This clonotype was observed a few times. The CDR3 spells CASSANRGRGTEAFF. Written as DNA, the CDR3 is TGCGCCAGCAGCGCAAACAGGGGGCGGGGCACTGAAGCTTTCTTT. The V call is TRBV5-1, the J call TRBJ1-1, with TRBD1 matching 9 bases. J gave up 4 bases and V 4 bases, and 8 bases lay outside the gene matches. The V gene's germline CDR1 is SGHRS and CDR2 YFSETQ. The CDR3 runs 15 residues.

To note about this clonotype: Mismatch with germline at one junction end may stem from a read error. This chain joins TRBV12-3 or TRBV12-4 and TRBJ2-1; D is possibly TRBD2 (5 bases). The CDR3 sequence is 15 residues long. CDR3 DNA sequence: TGTGCCAGCAGTTTCTCGGTGCTAGCTAGAAATGAGCAATTCTTC. This gives the protein CASSFSVLARNEQFF.

In regard to this clonotype: One end of the junction does not line up with germline, which may come from a read error. The chain carries TRBV20-1 and TRBJ2-7; TRBD1 matches 8 bases. This CDR3 contains 13 residues. Germline-derived CDR1 and CDR2 are DFQATT and SNEGSKA (reference sequence). CDR3 sequence reads: CSALDREFYEQCF. DNA for the CDR3: TGCAGTGCATTGGACAGGGAATTCTACGAGCAGTGCTTC.